The clone carrying this T cell receptor (beta chain) was seen only a few times. This record belongs to a study of blood T cell repertoires in COVID-19. As for the study in general: Collection of acute and convalescent COVID-19 samples took place in the United States, Italy and Spain. PBMCs, B-cell-depleted T cells, or T cells were the source of the cDNA or gDNA that made up the material.

Germline V gene sequence: CDR1 SGHVS, CDR2 FQNEAQ. The CDR3 extends over 15 amino acids. Trimming took off 6 bases at V and 0 bases at J, with 9 bases between the two ends. How the authors handled the data: Reference gene primer amplification gave estimated nucleated cell counts. The method was immunoSEQ multiplex PCR; TCRdb's version includes in-frame clones alone and lacks a portion of them. Clonal size and the V and J genes are those of that table, whereas D and trimming came from the DNA. Of about 23,000 clones in the sample, 75% to 90% were seen once. This receptor was identified in a human donor with acute or convalescent COVID-19. The donor label of this sample is uncertain. The chain employs TRBV7-8 and TRBJ1-6, with D possibly being TRBD1 (6 bases). Sequencing was performed on peripheral blood. The CDR3 nucleotides read TGTGCCAGCAGTACAGGGACCTCCTATAATTCACCCCTCCACTTT. Encoded protein: CASSTGTSYNSPLHF.